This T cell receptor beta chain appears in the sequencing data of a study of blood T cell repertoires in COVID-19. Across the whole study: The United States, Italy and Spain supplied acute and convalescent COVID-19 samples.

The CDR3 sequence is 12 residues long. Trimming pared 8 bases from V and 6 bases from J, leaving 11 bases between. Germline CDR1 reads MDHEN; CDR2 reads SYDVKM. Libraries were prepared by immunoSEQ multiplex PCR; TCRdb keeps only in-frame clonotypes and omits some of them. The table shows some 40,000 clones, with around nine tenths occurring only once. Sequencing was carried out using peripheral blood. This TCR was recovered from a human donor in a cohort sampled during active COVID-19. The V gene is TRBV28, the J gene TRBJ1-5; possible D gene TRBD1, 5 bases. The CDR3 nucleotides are TGTGCCAGCGGCGGGGGGGTTCAGCCCCAGCATTTT. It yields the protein CASGGGVQPQHF.